The rows below give T cell receptor beta chains drawn from one sample of a study of PD-1 blockade in classical Hodgkin lymphoma. The data were produced by immunoSEQ multiplex PCR, yet TCRdb's version contains in-frame clones alone and is incomplete. The sample shows 5,500 to 6,500 clones, under 85% of them seen only once. Source: CD4+ T cells from blood, taken at baseline. The receptors originated from a human donor with classical Hodgkin lymphoma. Each CDR3 is given with its conserved first and last residue. D genes are given only for firm matches. Size tells how often a clone was seen (once, few, many) or the class of an expanded clone, and some rows leave it out.

-,TRBJ2-7,TRBV5-4,-,CASSSGHTLPSYEQYF,TGTGCCAGCAGCTCGGGACATACCCTACCTTCCTACGAGCAGTACTTC
-,TRBJ1-6,TRBV6-1,TRBD1,CAISESEGASNSPLHF,TGTGCCATCAGTGAGTCGGAGGGGGCGAGTAATTCACCCCTCCACTTT
-,TRBJ1-3,TRBV4-2,TRBD1,CASSPGTGNSGNTIYF,TGTGCCAGCAGCCCCGGGACAGGCAACTCTGGAAACACCATATATTTT
few,TRBJ1-4,TRBV5-6,-,CASRSASGDEKLFF,TGTGCCAGTAGGTCTGCTTCCGGGGATGAAAAACTGTTTTTT
once,TRBJ1-5,TRBV6-1,TRBD1,CASRPGQNQPQHF,TGTGCCAGCAGGCCGGGACAGAATCAGCCCCAGCATTTT
-,TRBJ1-4,TRBV6-1,-,CASSEGTAYNEKLFF,TGTGCCAGCAGTGAAGGGACAGCCTATAATGAAAAACTGTTTTTT
-,TRBJ2-3,TRBV7-2,-,CASSLREGDTQYF,TGTGCCAGCAGCTTAAGAGAGGGGGATACGCAGTATTTT
few,TRBJ1-5,TRBV29-1,-,CSVGYRDQPQHF,TGCAGCGTTGGTTACAGGGATCAGCCCCAGCATTTT
-,TRBJ2-2,TRBV7-8,-,CASNPSGNTGELFF,TGTGCCTCCAACCCGTCGGGGAACACCGGGGAGCTGTTTTTT
few,TRBJ2-7,TRBV4-3,TRBD1,CASSQAPGQGAYEQYF,TGCGCCAGCAGCCAAGCGCCGGGACAGGGGGCGTACGAGCAGTACTTC
-,TRBJ2-7,TRBV7-9,-,CASTWGDNEQYF,TGTGCCAGCACATGGGGGGACAACGAGCAGTACTTC
-,TRBJ2-7,TRBV7-2,-,CASSLDRVGEQYF,TGTGCCAGCAGCTTAGACAGGGTCGGCGAGCAGTACTTC
-,TRBJ1-4,TRBV7-2,-,CASSLGSGSRNEKLFF,TGTGCCAGCAGCTTAGGTTCAGGCTCAAGAAATGAAAAACTGTTTTTT
-,TRBJ1-6,TRBV10-3,TRBD1,CASRDRGLGSPLHF,TGTGCCAGCCGGGACAGGGGGCTCGGGTCACCCCTCCACTTT
-,TRBJ2-7,TRBV28,-,CASSLFGSYEQYF,TGTGCCAGCAGTTTATTTGGATCCTACGAGCAGTACTTC
-,TRBJ1-6,TRBV6-1,-,CASTRDSYNSPLHF,TGTGCCAGCACGAGGGACTCCTATAATTCACCCCTCCACTTT
-,TRBJ2-7,TRBV4-2,-,CASSDLLARASYEQYF,TGTGCCAGCAGCGATCTCCTAGCGAGGGCCTCCTACGAGCAGTACTTC
-,TRBJ1-6,TRBV18,-,CASSLKGSYNSPLHF,TGTGCCAGCTCACTTAAGGGCTCCTATAATTCACCCCTCCACTTT
-,TRBJ1-1,TRBV7-9,-,CASSFNNLNTEAFF,TGTGCCAGCAGCTTTAACAACTTGAACACTGAAGCTTTCTTT
-,TRBJ2-3,TRBV7-2,-,CASSLRLVRYF,TGTGCCAGCAGCCTAAGACTAGTGCGGTATTTT
-,TRBJ2-5,TRBV10-3,-,CAIAPAREETQYF,TGTGCCATCGCCCCAGCCAGGGAAGAGACCCAGTACTTC
-,TRBJ2-3,TRBV5-6,-,CASSLGSRRDTQYF,TGTGCCAGCAGCCTGGGGTCTCGGCGGGATACGCAGTATTTT
-,TRBJ1-1,TRBV7-2,-,CASSLSGSMNTEAFF,TGTGCCAGCAGCTTATCCGGCAGCATGAACACTGAAGCTTTCTTT
-,TRBJ2-7,TRBV6-5,TRBD1,CASSSRGTGGLYEQYF,TGTGCCAGCAGTTCCCGCGGGACAGGGGGCCTCTACGAGCAGTACTTC
-,TRBJ2-5,TRBV10-3,-,CAISRGSEETQYF,TGTGCCATCAGTCGCGGCAGTGAGGAGACCCAGTACTTC
few,TRBJ2-7,TRBV7-2,-,CASSLSRPAGEQYF,TGTGCCAGCAGCTTAAGTAGACCCGCTGGGGAGCAGTACTTC
-,TRBJ2-3,TRBV11-1,-,CASSKDPAPPADTQYF,TGTGCCAGCAGCAAAGACCCGGCTCCTCCGGCAGATACGCAGTATTTT
-,TRBJ2-5,TRBV27,TRBD2,CASRGLAGGVGQYF,TGTGCCAGCAGGGGGCTAGCGGGGGGTGTAGGCCAGTACTTC
-,TRBJ1-3,TRBV6-4,-,CASSDSRTPPYGNTIYF,TGTGCCAGCAGTGACTCGAGAACACCTCCTTACGGGAACACCATATATTTT
-,TRBJ2-2,TRBV10-1,-,CASRDTLNTGELFF,TGCGCCAGCAGGGACACCTTGAACACCGGGGAGCTGTTTTTT
-,TRBJ1-1,TRBV5-8,TRBD1,CASRGLGQGGSEAFF,TGTGCCAGCAGGGGACTAGGACAGGGAGGGTCTGAAGCTTTCTTT
-,TRBJ2-1,TRBV6-6,TRBD1,CASSPRQGSYNEQFF,TGTGCCAGCAGCCCCAGACAGGGTTCCTACAATGAGCAGTTCTTC
-,TRBJ2-7,TRBV2,-,CASSVLSGSYEQYF,TGTGCCAGCAGTGTGCTAAGCGGGTCCTACGAGCAGTACTTC
few,TRBJ1-5,TRBV10-3,-,CAISDPGRGDQPQHF,TGTGCCATCAGTGACCCTGGACGGGGTGATCAGCCCCAGCATTTT
-,TRBJ1-2,TRBV9,TRBD1,CASSVAGTGRTNYGYTF,TGTGCCAGCAGCGTAGCTGGGACAGGGAGGACTAACTATGGCTACACCTTC
once,TRBJ2-7,TRBV4-2,-,CASSPDGGAYEQYF,TGTGCCAGCAGCCCTGACGGGGGAGCCTACGAGCAGTACTTC
-,TRBJ2-3,TRBV7-3,-,CASSFRGGGYSTDTQYF,TGTGCCAGCAGCTTCCGCGGCGGGGGCTATAGCACAGATACGCAGTATTTT
-,TRBJ1-1,TRBV7-2,TRBD1,CASSLLPGQGKTEAFF,TGTGCCAGCAGCTTACTTCCGGGACAGGGGAAAACTGAAGCTTTCTTT
-,TRBJ2-7,TRBV28,-,CASESGATYEQYF,TGTGCCAGCGAATCCGGGGCGACCTACGAGCAGTACTTC
-,TRBJ1-6,TRBV7-2,-,CASSLYGSPLHF,TGTGCCAGCTCCCTCTACGGATCACCCCTCCACTTT
-,TRBJ1-1,TRBV29-1,-,CSVGGYTEAFF,TGCAGCGTCGGCGGGTACACTGAAGCTTTCTTT
-,TRBJ1-2,TRBV29-1,-,CSVGARGSYGYTF,TGCAGCGTTGGGGCCCGCGGGAGCTATGGCTACACCTTC
-,TRBJ1-1,TRBV5-1,-,CASSLEGGTRAEAFF,TGCGCCAGCAGCTTGGAAGGAGGGACGAGGGCTGAAGCTTTCTTT
-,TRBJ2-5,TRBV7-2,TRBD2,CASSFGGLAGGKQETQYF,TGTGCCAGCAGCTTCGGAGGACTAGCGGGGGGGAAACAAGAGACCCAGTACTTC
-,TRBJ1-3,TRBV7-2,-,CASSLSWGVGNTIYF,TGTGCCAGCAGCTTATCCTGGGGTGTTGGAAACACCATATATTTT
-,TRBJ2-2,TRBV7-2,-,CASSLDRLSGELFF,TGTGCCAGCAGCTTAGACAGGCTGTCCGGGGAGCTGTTTTTT
-,TRBJ2-1,TRBV14,-,CASSQGPLLRRQFF,TGTGCCAGCAGCCAAGGTCCTCTACTGAGGCGGCAGTTCTTC
-,TRBJ1-6,TRBV6-5,TRBD1,CASSYTGQINSPLHF,TGTGCCAGCAGTTACACGGGACAGATAAATTCACCCCTCCACTTT
-,TRBJ1-2,TRBV7-2,-,CASSPDYGYTF,TGTGCCAGCAGCCCGGACTATGGCTACACCTTC
-,TRBJ2-5,TRBV10-3,TRBD1,CAISPGQGPQETQYF,TGTGCCATCAGTCCGGGACAGGGGCCCCAAGAGACCCAGTACTTC